This TCR beta chain was profiled in a study of cytomegalovirus exposure and HLA in healthy donors. The PCR employed 60 Vbeta primers together with 13 Jbeta primers. Generated by immunoSEQ multiplex PCR, the TCRdb table keeps only in-frame clones and is missing some. Altogether around 140,000 clones are present, approximately 82% being singletons, with the ten largest covering 1.3% to 1.5%. This CDR3 is built from 16 residues. Germline CDR1 is MGHRA and CDR2 is YSYEKL. J was trimmed by 7 bases and V by 2 bases; bases with no gene match: 9. What was sequenced was PBMCs. The TCR was taken from a female donor in good health and CMV-seronegative. The V and J genes are TRBV4-1 and TRBJ2-1; TRBD2 aligns across 9 bases. CDR3 sequence (DNA): TGCGCCAGCAGCCAACGCGGGAGGGCCCTCAAGAATGAGCAGTTCTTC. It specifies CASSQRGRALKNEQFF.